This paragraph reports one TCR beta chain. Its antigen remains unidentified. V gave up 6 bases and J gave up 0 bases; unmatched junction bases: 15. This CDR3 is built from 18 residues. The data belong to a study of Graves' ophthalmopathy and Graves' hyperthyroidism. Whole-study results and caveats: Distinction of ophthalmopathy from stable hyperthyroidism by a 13-signature model reached roughly 87% sensitivity and 75% to 83% specificity. Among expanded thyroid clonotypes above 0.001 frequency, most also occurred in blood.

CDR3 regions of TCR beta were amplified from RNA transcripts. Second-round multiplex PCR followed a first-round RT-PCR using HTBI primers. Using its own MiXCR run on the multiplex PCR reads, TCRdb lists one record per CDR3 protein. The sample includes fewer than 650,000 distinct CDR3 sequences, about a fifth seen only once; the top ten take roughly 6.9%. Ophthalmopathy absent within 18 months of follow-up marked hyperthyroidism as stable. Input material: peripheral blood. The chain combines TRBV12-3 or TRBV12-4 with TRBJ1-1, with 8 bases matching TRBD1. This TCR derives from a young woman with stable Graves' hyperthyroidism. Some clones in this sample may be carry-over from other donors' samples. The CDR3 loop reads CASRPRDRFAHLNTEAFF. For the CDR3, the DNA is TGTGCCAGCAGGCCCCGGGACAGGTTCGCTCATTTGAACACTGAAGCTTTCTTT.